This is a list of T cell receptor beta chains from one sample in a study of blood T cell repertoires in COVID-19. The protocol was immunoSEQ multiplex PCR, while the TCRdb copy is restricted to in-frame clones and leaves out a portion. The sample consists of a few hundred thousand clones, more than 70% of them appearing once. The sample consisted of PBMCs or T cells enriched from blood (not recorded which). The receptor source for this set is a woman in her 30s who had been exposed to COVID-19. The CDR3 runs from the conserved cysteine through the conserved F or W. D genes are given only for firm matches. Clone size is stated in some rows and not others, as once, few, many or a class when expanded.

d_call,v_call,clone_size,j_call,cdr3_aa,cdr3_nt
TRBD1,TRBV7-8,.,TRBJ2-6,CASRTGQGAGGANVLTF,TGTGCCAGCCGCACAGGACAGGGGGCGGGTGGGGCCAACGTCCTGACTTTC
TRBD1,TRBV28,.,TRBJ2-3,CASRWDRGGTDTQYF,TGTGCCAGCAGGTGGGACAGGGGAGGCACAGATACGCAGTATTTT
.,TRBV5-6,once,TRBJ2-6,CASSFISGANVLTF,TGTGCCAGCAGCTTCATCTCTGGGGCCAACGTCCTGACTTTC
.,TRBV5-1,.,TRBJ2-3,CASAGGNIGTDTQYF,TGCGCCAGCGCGGGCGGGAACATCGGCACAGATACGCAGTATTTT
TRBD1,TRBV19,few,TRBJ1-2,CASSHRGRDYGYTF,TGTGCCAGTAGCCACAGGGGGCGCGACTATGGCTACACCTTC
TRBD1,TRBV28,.,TRBJ2-7,CASSRHTGVHEQYF,TGTGCCAGCAGTCGTCACACAGGGGTCCACGAGCAGTACTTC
.,TRBV7-6,.,TRBJ1-2,CASSLDRDYGYTF,TGTGCCAGCAGCTTAGACAGAGATTATGGCTACACCTTC
TRBD1,TRBV9,.,TRBJ2-3,CASSVVGQSSTDTQYF,TGTGCCAGCAGCGTAGTGGGACAGAGTAGCACAGATACGCAGTATTTT
.,TRBV29-1,.,TRBJ1-5,CSVLIGGYSNQPQHF,TGCAGCGTTCTGATCGGGGGATATAGCAATCAGCCCCAGCATTTT
TRBD1,TRBV25-1,.,TRBJ2-7,CASSAGQGAEQYF,TGTGCCAGCAGTGCTGGACAGGGCGCCGAGCAGTACTTC
.,TRBV2,.,TRBJ2-1,CAAARRRDDAEQFF,TGTGCCGCGGCCAGGAGGCGGGACGACGCTGAGCAGTTCTTC
TRBD1,TRBV10-2,.,TRBJ2-6,CASSEPRQGIPGANVLTF,TGCGCCAGCAGTGAGCCCCGACAGGGAATCCCTGGGGCCAACGTCCTGACTTTC
.,TRBV3-1/TRBV3-2,.,TRBJ2-5,CASSQDTAAEETQYF,TGTGCCAGCAGCCAAGATACGGCGGCGGAAGAGACCCAGTACTTC
.,TRBV20-1,.,TRBJ1-1,CSARGGGPF,TGCAGTGCTAGAGGCGGCGGGCCCTTT
TRBD2,TRBV7-2,.,TRBJ2-1,CASSARTSNEQFF,TGTGCCAGCAGCGCCCGGACTAGCAATGAGCAGTTCTTC
.,TRBV30,.,TRBJ1-3,CAWSSRGNTIYF,TGTGCCTGGAGTTCGAGAGGAAACACCATATATTTT
.,TRBV13,.,TRBJ2-7,CASSRGTRGDEQYF,TGTGCCAGCAGCCGTGGCACTAGAGGCGACGAGCAGTACTTC
TRBD1,TRBV10-3,.,TRBJ1-5,CAIRAGQGNQPQHF,TGTGCCATCAGGGCGGGACAGGGGAATCAGCCCCAGCATTTT
.,TRBV5-6,.,TRBJ2-1,CASSSETRASSYNEQFF,TGTGCCAGCAGCTCAGAAACGCGGGCAAGCTCCTACAATGAGCAGTTCTTC
.,TRBV7-2,.,TRBJ1-3,CASSPRVSSGNTIYF,TGTGCCAGCAGCCCCCGGGTGAGCTCTGGAAACACCATATATTTT
TRBD1,TRBV7-3,.,TRBJ2-5,CASSQGALETQYF,TGTGCCAGCAGCCAGGGGGCGTTGGAGACCCAGTACTTC
TRBD1,TRBV28,once,TRBJ1-1,CASSLILGQGMSMNTEAFF,TGTGCCAGCAGTTTAATCCTCGGACAGGGAATGTCCATGAACACTGAAGCTTTCTTT
.,TRBV10-3,.,TRBJ2-5,CAIKTSRDRETQYF,TGTGCCATCAAGACTTCGCGGGATCGAGAGACCCAGTACTTC
.,TRBV19,.,TRBJ2-6,CASTDTGTWSGANVLTF,TGTGCCAGTACCGATACAGGGACGTGGTCTGGGGCCAACGTCCTGACTTTC
.,TRBV12-3/TRBV12-4,.,TRBJ2-2,CASSLPTDEGLFF,TGTGCCAGCAGTTTACCGACAGACGAAGGGCTGTTTTTT
TRBD1,TRBV7-9,.,TRBJ1-5,CASSLADRANQPQHF,TGTGCCAGCAGCTTAGCGGACAGGGCGAATCAGCCCCAGCATTTT
TRBD1,TRBV19,.,TRBJ1-2,CASSRTGIGNYGYTF,TGTGCCAGTTCCCGGACAGGGATAGGAAACTATGGCTACACCTTC
.,TRBV4-1,.,TRBJ1-1,CASSPSGAGDTEAFF,TGCGCCAGCAGCCCGTCTGGGGCTGGGGACACTGAAGCTTTCTTT
.,TRBV5-4,.,TRBJ1-5,CASSLDGPRGNQPQHF,TGTGCCAGCAGCTTGGATGGCCCGAGGGGCAATCAGCCCCAGCATTTT
.,TRBV27,.,TRBJ1-2,CASSSLPPQGQGASGYTF,TGTGCCAGCAGTTCACTGCCCCCACAGGGTCAGGGCGCATCTGGCTACACCTTC
TRBD2,TRBV3-1/TRBV3-2,.,TRBJ2-6,CASSPRDYSGANVLTF,TGTGCCAGCAGCCCGCGGGACTACTCTGGGGCCAACGTCCTGACTTTC
.,TRBV5-5,.,TRBJ2-3,CASSWGGPRAGDTQYF,TGTGCCAGCAGCTGGGGAGGACCACGGGCGGGGGATACGCAGTATTTT
TRBD1,TRBV19,.,TRBJ1-5,CASSMGTGIGNQPQHF,TGTGCCAGTAGTATGGGGACAGGGATCGGCAATCAGCCCCAGCATTTT
.,TRBV6-5,.,TRBJ1-1,CASSYSAGRDTEAFF,TGTGCCAGCAGTTACTCGGCAGGGAGGGACACTGAAGCTTTCTTT
.,TRBV29-1,.,TRBJ1-2,CSAQGLRGGYTF,TGCAGCGCGCAGGGGCTCCGGGGAGGCTACACCTTC
.,TRBV15,.,TRBJ2-6,CATSRDRQRGGLQTF,TGTGCCACCAGCAGAGATCGACAGAGGGGGGGACTTCAAACTTTC
TRBD2,TRBV19,.,TRBJ2-7,CASSHAGLAGYEQYF,TGTGCCAGTTCCCACGCGGGACTAGCGGGGTACGAGCAGTACTTC
.,TRBV5-1,.,TRBJ2-1,CASSLGWRGTLPREQFF,TGCGCCAGCAGCTTGGGATGGCGCGGGACTCTGCCAAGAGAGCAGTTCTTC
.,TRBV27,.,TRBJ2-7,CASSSPDRGWEQYF,TGTGCCAGCAGTTCCCCGGACAGAGGGTGGGAGCAGTACTTC
TRBD1,TRBV13,.,TRBJ2-7,CASSSSGTVYEQYF,TGTGCCAGCAGCTCGTCCGGGACAGTCTACGAGCAGTACTTC
.,TRBV24-1,once,TRBJ1-2,CATSIENYGYTF,TGTGCCACCAGTATCGAGAACTATGGCTACACCTTC
.,TRBV25-1,.,TRBJ2-5,CASSAGLGSQETQYF,TGTGCCAGCAGTGCAGGGTTGGGGTCGCAAGAGACCCAGTACTTC
.,TRBV7-9,few,TRBJ2-7,CASSQLGEQYF,TGTGCCAGCAGCCAACTCGGCGAGCAGTACTTC
TRBD2,TRBV11-3,.,TRBJ2-1,CASSLETSGYNEQFF,TGTGCCAGCAGCTTAGAGACTAGCGGTTACAATGAGCAGTTCTTC
TRBD1,TRBV18,.,TRBJ2-2,CASSLLDRDSGELFF,TGTGCCAGCTCACTCCTTGACAGGGATTCCGGGGAGCTGTTTTTT